Listed here are 22 T cell receptor beta chains from one sample, sequenced in a study of radiation and T cells in renal cell carcinoma. Only in-frame clones appear in the TCRdb table, and some are missing; sequencing was by immunoSEQ multiplex PCR. The table records 90,000 to 95,000 clones, 82% of them present only once. Sample time point: baseline pretreatment blood. This sample's treatment: 15 Gy SBRT to primary tumor, nephrectomy 4 weeks later. This specimen consisted of blood, obtained from a patient whose treatment included radiotherapy and nephrectomy. The source of these receptors is a man between 60 and 70 years old with renal cell carcinoma.

The rearrangement links TRBV5-6 to TRBJ2-1, with a tentative D call TRBD1 (5 bases). CDR1 is SGHDT and CDR2 is YYEEEE in the germline V gene. The length of the CDR3 is 16 residues. Trimming left V 0 bases short and J 0 bases short, with 10 bases between. CDR3 in DNA: TGTGCCAGCAGCTTGGGGACAAGGGCCTCCTACAATGAGCAGTTCTTC. It specifies CASSLGTRASYNEQFF.

The gene calls are TRBV4-1 and TRBJ1-4, with unresolved D. The CDR3 sequence is 16 residues long. V gave up 0 bases and J gave up 8 bases, with 16 bases separating them. Looked up from germline, CDR1 is MGHRA and CDR2 is YSYEKL. CDR3 amino acids: CASSQEVTPVREKLFF. CDR3 coding DNA: TGCGCCAGCAGCCAAGAAGTGACACCCGTCCGGGAAAAACTGTTTTTT.

The rearrangement links TRBV27 to TRBJ1-1, with D unclear. Germline-derived CDR1 and CDR2 are MNHEY and SMNVEV (reference sequence). V dropped 2 bases and J dropped 5 bases, with 15 bases sitting between them. The CDR3 is made up of 15 amino acids. CDR3 loop: CASSLGRVRWTEAFF. The CDR3 DNA reads as TGTGCCAGCAGTTTAGGTAGGGTGAGGTGGACTGAAGCTTTCTTT.

The chain recombines TRBV7-9 with TRBJ1-1; a weak D match, TRBD1 (5 bases). Trimming removed 5 bases at V and 1 base at J, with 11 bases between. The CDR3 has 14 residues. The germline V gene encodes CDR1 SEHNR and CDR2 FQNEAQ (reference sequence). The CDR3 spells CASSPGGRNTEAFF. CDR3 DNA sequence: TGTGCCAGCAGCCCTGGGGGGAGGAACACTGAAGCTTTCTTT.

As DNA, the CDR3 is TGTGCCAGCAGTGACGACAGGGGGCCTGGCTACACCTTC. Translating it yields CASSDDRGPGYTF. The chain employs TRBV6-1 and TRBJ1-2; 10 bases are shared with TRBD1. Germline-derived CDR1 and CDR2 are MNHNS and SASEGT. Trimming removed 3 bases from V and 7 bases from J; junction bases left unmatched: 2. There are 13 residues in the CDR3.

The gene calls are TRBV5-1 and TRBJ2-2; D unclear. Germline loops: CDR1 SGHRS, CDR2 YFSETQ. The V and J ends lost 5 bases and 5 bases respectively, with 13 bases between them. There are 14 residues in the CDR3. The DNA for the CDR3 is TGCGCCAGCAGACTACAGATCAGTACCGGGGAGCTGTTTTTT. Protein product: CASRLQISTGELFF. The variable domain in full, with the rest retrieved from reference TRBV5-1 and TRBJ2-2, is KAGVTQTPRYLIKTRGQQVTLSCSPISGHRSVSWYQQTPGQGLQFLFEYFSETQRNKGNFPGRFSGRQFSNSRSEMNVSTLELGDSALYLCASRLQISTGELFFGEGSRLTVL.

In DNA form, the CDR3 reads TGTGCCAGTAGTTCGTCAAGGAACACTGAAGCTTTCTTT. Translating it yields CASSSSRNTEAFF. The V call is TRBV19, the J call TRBJ1-1; D remains unclear. This CDR3 contains 13 residues. V was clipped by 5 bases and J by 1 base, with 8 bases between them. CDR1 and CDR2 from the germline V gene are LNHDA and SQIVND (reference sequence).

This rearrangement joins TRBV9 to TRBJ2-1, with 11 bases identical to TRBD2. With V trimmed by 0 bases and J by 4 bases, 6 bases remained unmatched. In germline, CDR1 is SGDLS, CDR2 YYNGEE. CDR3 length: 17 residues. The CDR3 sequence: CASSVALRTSGYNEQFF. Here the CDR3 DNA reads TGTGCCAGCAGCGTAGCTCTTAGGACTAGCGGGTACAATGAGCAGTTCTTC.

V gene TRBV2 combines with J gene TRBJ2-7, with unresolved D. V was cut by 3 bases and J by 4 bases, with 4 bases left in between. This CDR3 region has 11 residues. CDR1 SNHLY and CDR2 FYNNEI come from the germline V gene. The CDR3 spells CASSDRYEQYF. The CDR3 coding sequence is TGTGCCAGCAGTGACAGGTACGAGCAGTACTTC.

The V and J genes are TRBV14 and TRBJ2-1; D might be TRBD1 or TRBD2, each matching 5 bases. V lost 0 bases, J lost 6 bases, and 9 bases lay in between. This CDR3 comprises 14 residues. Germline CDR1 SGHDN, CDR2 FVKESK. In nucleotides, the CDR3 is TGTGCCAGCAGCCAAGACGTTGGGGGCAATGAGCAGTTCTTC. This translates into CASSQDVGGNEQFF.

The V gene is TRBV7-8, the J gene TRBJ1-5; D is uncertain. V was pared by 0 bases and J by 6 bases, with 18 bases between. The CDR3 has 17 residues. Germline lookup yields CDR1 SGHVS and CDR2 FQNEAQ. The CDR3 DNA is TGTGCCAGCAGCTTAGCGGCAGGATTTGGTGGAGGTCAGCCCCAGCATTTT. It is translated as CASSLAAGFGGGQPQHF.

The rearrangement uses TRBV15 and TRBJ1-1, with D possibly TRBD1 on 5 matching bases. V was shortened by 1 base and J by 5 bases, with 14 bases between the two germline ends. Germline V CDR1 and CDR2: LNHNV, YYDKDF (reference sequence). This CDR3 is built from 15 residues. The CDR3, as DNA: TGTGCCACCAGCAGAGCCGCGGGGGGAGGGACTGAAGCTTTCTTT. Its protein is CATSRAAGGGTEAFF.

The chain joins TRBV11-3 to TRBJ2-7, with D possibly being TRBD2 (6 bases). Deletions cut 0 bases from V and 2 bases from J, with 8 bases between. This CDR3 comprises 14 residues. CDR1 is SGHNT and CDR2 is YENEEA in the germline V gene. The CDR3 bases are TGTGCCAGCAGCTTAGAGCGGGGAACCTACGAGCAGTACTTC. This translates into CASSLERGTYEQYF.

The chain couples TRBV28 to TRBJ1-2, with a weak D call TRBD1 (6 bases). CDR3 length: 14 amino acids. Germline CDR1 MDHEN, CDR2 SYDVKM. V lost 8 bases to trimming and J lost 5 bases, with 18 bases between them. In DNA form, the CDR3 reads TGTGCCAGCCATGCAACAGGGCCATCGTATGGCTACACCTTC. This codes for CASHATGPSYGYTF.

This clone turned up a few times. The rearrangement uses TRBV7-9 and TRBJ2-1, with a possible D match to TRBD1 (6 bases). V was clipped by 6 bases and J by 7 bases, with 13 bases between them. Germline V gene data show CDR1 as SEHNR and CDR2 as FQNEAQ (reference sequence). This CDR3 contains 13 residues. The CDR3: CASSSGQKNEQFF. Here the CDR3 DNA reads TGTGCCAGCAGTTCCGGACAGAAGAATGAGCAGTTCTTC.

V gene TRBV7-6 combines with J gene TRBJ2-1; 8 bases agree with TRBD2. The CDR3 sequence is 21 residues long. From germline, CDR1 is SGHVS and CDR2 FNYEAQ. J was trimmed by 1 base and V by 1 base; bases with no gene match: 18. CDR3 protein: CASSLVLRGASGRLSYNEQFF. The DNA of the CDR3 is TGTGCCAGCAGCTTAGTTCTTAGGGGGGCTAGCGGGCGTCTATCCTACAATGAGCAGTTCTTC.

The chain recombines TRBV7-2 with TRBJ2-2; D not certain. Germline V gives CDR1 SGHTA, CDR2 FQGNSA. V was cut by 11 bases and J by 0 bases, with 7 bases left in between. The CDR3 extends over 12 amino acids. CDR3 nucleotide sequence: TGTGCCTCGTCGGCGAACACCGGGGAGCTGTTTTTT. Its protein is CASSANTGELFF.

The rearrangement joins TRBV28 to TRBJ2-7; D may be TRBD2 (5 bases). This CDR3 has 13 amino acids. V lost 2 bases and J 7 bases, leaving 12 bases between the germline ends. The germline CDR1 and CDR2 sequences are MDHEN and SYDVKM. The DNA of the CDR3 is TGTGCCAGCAGTTTACCACGTGAGGGTGAGCAGTACTTC. Translating gives CASSLPREGEQYF.

This clone was detected only once. V gene TRBV5-1 combines with J gene TRBJ1-2; maybe TRBD1 (5 bases). From germline, CDR1 is SGHRS and CDR2 YFSETQ. This CDR3 is built from 16 residues. Trimming left V 0 bases short and J 8 bases short, with 20 bases between. As DNA, the CDR3 is TGCGCCAGCAGCTTGGAACCGGGACGCCACGCCACGGGCTACACCTTC. Translation: CASSLEPGRHATGYTF.

The genes are TRBV5-1 and TRBJ2-1, with 11 bases aligning to TRBD2. Trimming at V came to 0 bases and at J to 12 bases, leaving 8 bases not matched to a gene. CDR3 length: 15 residues. Germline CDR1 reads SGHRS; CDR2 reads YFSETQ. CDR3: CASSLVLAGDRGQFF. As DNA, the CDR3 is TGCGCCAGCAGCTTGGTACTAGCGGGAGACCGGGGGCAGTTCTTC.

This sequence joins TRBV10-2 and TRBJ2-5, with TRBD1 matching 12 bases. V was pared by 2 bases and J by 4 bases, with 5 bases of the junction left unmatched. The V gene's germline CDR1 is WSHSY and CDR2 SAAADI. This CDR3 contains 16 residues. CDR3 nucleotide sequence: TGCGCCAGCAGTGAGGGGGGGACAGGGGGCGGAGAGACCCAGTACTTC. This codes for CASSEGGTGGGETQYF.

On this clone: Mismatch with germline at one junction end may stem from a read error. The chain combines TRBV28 with TRBJ2-7; 8 nucleotides line up with TRBD1. The CDR3 sequence is 12 residues long. Germline V CDR1 and CDR2: MDHEN, SYDVKM. Here the CDR3 reads CASNNPDRVISF. The CDR3 coding sequence is TGTGCCAGCAACAACCCGGACAGGGTGATAAGTTTC.